This T cell receptor (beta chain) was profiled in a study of response to subunit inactivated influenza vaccine. The CDR3 has 13 amino acids. V was clipped by 5 bases and J by 6 bases, with 10 bases between them. TCRdb used MiXCR to reprocess the RT-PCR reads, holding one entry per CDR3 protein. The sample comprises 500,000 or so distinct CDR3 sequences, approximately 16% of which are singletons, and roughly 3% rests with the top ten. Sequenced here: CD4+ T cells sorted from PBMCs, sampled about 24 months after vaccination. The origin of this receptor is a man aged 50 to 69 who received an inactivated influenza vaccine. This chain connects TRBV12-3 or TRBV12-4 to TRBJ2-2; D is unresolved. Here the CDR3 reads CASSPGAAGELFF. The CDR3 DNA reads TGTGCCAGCAGTCCAGGTGCGGCCGGGGAGCTGTTTTTT.